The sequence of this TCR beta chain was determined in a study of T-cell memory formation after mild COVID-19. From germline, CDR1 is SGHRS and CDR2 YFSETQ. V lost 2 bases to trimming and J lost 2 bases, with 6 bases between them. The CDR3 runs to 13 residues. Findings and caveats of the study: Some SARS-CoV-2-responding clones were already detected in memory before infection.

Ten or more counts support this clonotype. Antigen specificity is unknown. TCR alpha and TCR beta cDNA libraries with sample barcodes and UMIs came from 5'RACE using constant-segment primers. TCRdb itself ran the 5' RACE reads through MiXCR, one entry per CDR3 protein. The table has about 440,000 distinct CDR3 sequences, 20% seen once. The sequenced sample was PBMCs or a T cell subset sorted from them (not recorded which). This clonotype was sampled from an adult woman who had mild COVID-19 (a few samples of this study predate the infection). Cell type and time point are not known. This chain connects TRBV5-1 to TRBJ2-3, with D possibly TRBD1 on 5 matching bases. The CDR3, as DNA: TGCGCCAGCAGCTTAGGGGACACAGATACGCAGTATTTT. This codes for CASSLGDTDTQYF.